The rows below give T cell receptor beta chains drawn from one sample of a study of blood T cell repertoires in COVID-19. Clones were sequenced by immunoSEQ multiplex PCR, and TCRdb holds only the in-frame ones, with some missing. The sample includes under 85,000 clones, over 75% of them seen just once. The sequenced material came from peripheral blood. These receptors all come from a man aged 50-59 years with acute or convalescent COVID-19. The CDR3 runs from the conserved cysteine through the conserved F or W. The D gene is left open where the match is weak. Size is stated for part of the rows, as once, few or many counts, or as a class when the clone is expanded.

clone_size j_call d_call v_call cdr3_aa cdr3_nt
few TRBJ1-1 TRBD1 TRBV5-4 CASSDRDRGRGTEAFF TGTGCCAGCAGCGACCGGGACAGGGGGCGTGGTACTGAAGCTTTCTTT
- TRBJ1-4 - TRBV29-1 CSVKIGTNQGEKLFF TGCAGCGTTAAAATCGGGACAAACCAGGGTGAAAAACTGTTTTTT
few TRBJ2-7 - TRBV6-2/TRBV6-3 CASSSGERREQYF TGTGCCAGCAGTTCCGGGGAGCGCCGCGAGCAGTACTTC
- TRBJ2-5 - TRBV6-5 CASTRGGPKETQYF TGTGCCAGCACAAGGGGTGGGCCTAAGGAGACCCAGTACTTC
- TRBJ2-2 - TRBV15 CATSRDPGLNTGELFF TGTGCCACCAGCAGAGATCCCGGACTGAACACCGGGGAGCTGTTTTTT
- TRBJ2-7 - TRBV19 CVTSAGTSVGEQYF TGTGTCACCTCGGCCGGGACATCCGTGGGGGAGCAGTACTTC
once TRBJ1-1 TRBD1 TRBV9 CASSPRTGGTEAFF TGTGCCAGCAGCCCCCGGACAGGGGGGACTGAAGCTTTCTTT
- TRBJ1-6 TRBD1 TRBV6-5 CASTQGADISPLHF TGTGCCAGCACTCAGGGGGCCGACATTTCACCCCTCCACTTT
few TRBJ1-4 - TRBV4-3 CASSQAGGTGEKLFF TGCGCCAGCAGCCAAGCGGGAGGGACGGGTGAAAAACTGTTTTTT
- TRBJ2-7 TRBD1 TRBV28 CASRLDRGFSYEQYF TGTGCCAGCAGACTGGACAGGGGTTTCTCCTACGAGCAGTACTTC
few TRBJ1-6 TRBD1 TRBV6-5 CASGSGTGDSPLHF TGTGCCAGCGGATCCGGGACAGGGGATTCACCCCTCCACTTT
- TRBJ1-2 TRBD1 TRBV18 CASSPGWTGGGGYTF TGTGCCAGCTCACCCGGGTGGACAGGGGGCGGCGGCTACACCTTC
- TRBJ1-2 - TRBV12-5 CASGLVRASYGYTF TGTGCTAGTGGTTTGGTGCGCGCATCCTATGGCTACACCTTC
- TRBJ1-1 - TRBV2 CASRMGGRHTEAFF TGTGCCAGCAGGATGGGGGGGCGGCACACTGAAGCTTTCTTT
- TRBJ1-5 - TRBV20-1 CSASSGSNQPQHF TGCAGTGCTAGTTCGGGGAGCAATCAGCCCCAGCATTTT
- TRBJ1-2 - TRBV6-1 CASSEEEIYGYTF TGTGCCAGCAGTGAAGAGGAGATCTATGGCTACACCTTC
few TRBJ1-5 - TRBV29-1 CSVQGNSNQPQHF TGCAGCGTTCAGGGGAATAGCAATCAGCCCCAGCATTTT
- TRBJ2-7 TRBD1 TRBV11-2 CASSSPGQGLLEQYF TGTGCCAGCAGCTCACCGGGACAGGGGCTTTTAGAGCAGTACTTC
- TRBJ2-2 TRBD2 TRBV28 CASSSEPLRTRTSPLTGELFF TGTGCCAGCAGTTCCGAGCCCCTCAGGACTAGAACCAGCCCTCTCACCGGGGAGCTGTTTTTT
- TRBJ1-2 - TRBV3-1/TRBV3-2 CASSQDRGYTF TGTGCCAGCAGCCAAGACAGGGGCTACACCTTC
- TRBJ2-1 TRBD2 TRBV25-1 CASSALLAGTSNEQFF TGTGCCAGCAGTGCCTTACTAGCGGGGACGTCTAATGAGCAGTTCTTC
- TRBJ2-7 - TRBV4-3 CASSQEPGVGAAEQYF TGCGCCAGCAGCCAAGAGCCCGGCGTAGGTGCGGCCGAGCAGTACTTC
- TRBJ1-1 TRBD1 TRBV4-3 CASSRYKGANTEAFF TGCGCCAGCAGCCGCTATAAGGGGGCGAATACTGAAGCTTTCTTT
- TRBJ2-7 TRBD1 TRBV5-4 CASSLPGDSLTYEQYF TGTGCCAGCAGCCTCCCCGGGGACAGCCTAACCTACGAGCAGTACTTC
- TRBJ1-4 - TRBV30 CAWSVLGGVGEKLFF TGTGCCTGGAGTGTACTTGGGGGCGTGGGTGAAAAACTGTTTTTT
- TRBJ2-7 - TRBV30 CAWSPGGLIYEQYF TGTGCCTGGAGTCCCGGGGGGCTTATTTACGAGCAGTACTTC
- TRBJ1-1 - TRBV5-1 CASSSGFAGQTEAFF TGCGCCAGCAGCTCGGGCTTCGCGGGCCAGACTGAAGCTTTCTTT
- TRBJ1-1 TRBD1 TRBV5-1 CASSIGGLNTEAFF TGCGCCAGCAGCATAGGGGGCCTGAACACTGAAGCTTTCTTT
once TRBJ1-1 - TRBV10-3 CAIREQALNTEAFF TGTGCCATCAGGGAACAGGCCTTGAACACTGAAGCTTTCTTT
- TRBJ2-2 TRBD1 TRBV10-3 CATRGQVNTGELFF TGTGCCACCAGGGGACAGGTGAACACCGGGGAGCTGTTTTTT
- TRBJ1-5 TRBD1 TRBV6-2/TRBV6-3 CASSTGQTINQPQHF TGTGCCAGCAGTACGGGACAGACGATCAATCAGCCCCAGCATTTT
- TRBJ1-3 TRBD1 TRBV5-4 CASSPGTARSGNTIYF TGTGCCAGCAGTCCCGGGACAGCCCGCTCTGGAAACACCATATATTTT
- TRBJ1-2 - TRBV5-1 CASSLGANYGYTF TGCGCCAGCAGCTTAGGGGCTAACTATGGCTACACCTTC
- TRBJ2-1 TRBD2 TRBV4-3 CASSQVSPSGGFSDEQFF TGCGCCAGCAGCCAAGTTAGCCCTAGCGGGGGGTTTTCTGATGAGCAGTTCTTC
- TRBJ2-1 - TRBV9 CASSLDGESSYNEQFF TGTGCCAGCAGCCTGGACGGGGAAAGCTCCTACAATGAGCAGTTCTTC